This T cell receptor (beta chain) was retrieved from a study of blood T cell repertoires in COVID-19. As for the study in general: Italy, Spain and the United States were the sources of the convalescent and acute COVID-19 samples. In each case, the material was cDNA or gDNA derived from T cells, B-cell-depleted T cells, or PBMCs.

Trimming removed 0 bases from V and 5 bases from J, with 8 bases in between. CDR1 is SGDLS and CDR2 is YYNGEE in the germline V gene. This CDR3 is built from 14 residues. Authors' processing steps: Reference gene primer amplification gave estimated nucleated cell counts. Sequenced by immunoSEQ multiplex PCR; TCRdb stores in-frame clones only, minus some. The V and J calls and the clone size are those of that table, but D and trimming were determined from the DNA. The repertoire has 140,000 to 150,000 clones, around 84% of them found once; the top ten carry about 5%. This clonotype was obtained from a woman aged 50 to 65 with acute or convalescent COVID-19. This chain uses TRBV9 with TRBJ1-4; D unresolved. The sample was peripheral blood. CDR3 region: CASSVGGPNEKLFF. CDR3 nucleotide sequence: TGTGCCAGCAGCGTAGGCGGGCCCAATGAAAAACTGTTTTTT.